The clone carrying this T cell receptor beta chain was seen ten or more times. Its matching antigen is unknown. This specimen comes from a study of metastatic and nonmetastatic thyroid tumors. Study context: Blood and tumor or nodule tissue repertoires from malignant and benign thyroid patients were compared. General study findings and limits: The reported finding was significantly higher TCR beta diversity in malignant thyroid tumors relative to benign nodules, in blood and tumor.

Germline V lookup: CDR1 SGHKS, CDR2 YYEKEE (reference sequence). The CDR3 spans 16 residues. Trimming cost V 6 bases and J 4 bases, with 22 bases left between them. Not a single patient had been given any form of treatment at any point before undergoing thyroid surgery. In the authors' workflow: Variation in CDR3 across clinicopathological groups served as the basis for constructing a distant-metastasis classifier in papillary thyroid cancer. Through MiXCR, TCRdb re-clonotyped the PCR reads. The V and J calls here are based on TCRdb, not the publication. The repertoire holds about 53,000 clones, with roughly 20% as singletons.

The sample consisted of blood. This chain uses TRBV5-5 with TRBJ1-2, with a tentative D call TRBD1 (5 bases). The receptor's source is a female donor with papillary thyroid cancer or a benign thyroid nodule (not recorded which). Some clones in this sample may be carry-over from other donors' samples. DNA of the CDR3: TGTGCCAGCATCCAAGGAGGCCGTGAGGGGAGCTATGGCTACACCTTC. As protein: CASIQGGREGSYGYTF.